The rows below give T cell receptor beta chains drawn from one sample of a study of beta chain features in type 1 diabetes. The method was immunoSEQ multiplex PCR; TCRdb's version includes in-frame clones alone and lacks a portion of them. The table has hundreds of thousands of clones, more than 13% seen once; the top ten hold 0.03% to 0.04%. Sample: naive CD4+ T cells from blood. Receptors were obtained from a man younger than 35 with type 1 diabetes. Each CDR3 is given with its conserved first and last residue.

v_call	j_call	cdr3_aa
TRBV10-3	TRBJ2-7	CAISESRDEQYF
TRBV28	TRBJ2-3	CASRVPGQGSTDTQYF
TRBV9	TRBJ1-1	CASSVTMNTEAFF
TRBV29-1	TRBJ2-3	CSVEGLDSFFTDTQYF
TRBV30	TRBJ2-2	CAWVEGYTGELFF
TRBV2	TRBJ2-3	CASKESSSADTQYF
TRBV10-3	TRBJ2-1	CASTGQGFYNEQFF
TRBV6-1	TRBJ1-5	CASSEAGTVQHF
TRBV4-2	TRBJ1-2	CASSHLPYRGSANYGYTF
TRBV9	TRBJ2-5	CASSVDPFKETQYF
TRBV9	TRBJ2-6	CASSPRDSLVSGANVLTF
TRBV30	TRBJ2-7	CAWRYRGAYEQYF
TRBV30	TRBJ1-5	CAWSPTPSNQPQHF
TRBV7-9	TRBJ2-6	CASSSGQGIVSGANVLTF
TRBV5-1	TRBJ1-1	CASSPVPGISLEAFF
TRBV5-1	TRBJ1-1	CASTRRGIMNTEAFF
TRBV27	TRBJ1-2	CASSSLGRVPYGYTF